A single sample is the source of the 22 T cell receptor beta chains below, sequenced in a study of blood T cell repertoires in COVID-19. Clones were read by immunoSEQ multiplex PCR, and TCRdb kept only the in-frame ones, dropping some. The sample has some 320,000 clones, approximately 88% seen once. The material sequenced was peripheral blood. These TCRs come from a woman aged 25 to 39 who had recovered from COVID-19.

This clone was seen just once. The chain uses TRBV5-1 and TRBJ1-4; TRBD1 aligns across 7 bases. The CDR3 sequence is 17 residues long. V lost 2 bases and J lost 0; bases outside the gene matches: 7. Germline V CDR1 and CDR2: SGHRS, YFSETQ. The CDR3 DNA sequence: TGCGCCAGCAGCTTTACAGGGGACACCGCAACTAATGAAAAACTGTTTTTT. This gives the protein CASSFTGDTATNEKLFF.

This clone was seen only once. The V gene is TRBV4-3, the J gene TRBJ2-3, with TRBD1 matching over 8 bases. J gave up 4 bases and V 0 bases, and 6 bases lay outside the gene matches. The length of the CDR3 is 16 residues. Germline V CDR1 and CDR2: LGHNA, YSLEER. CDR3 in amino acids: CASSQDLDRVADTQYF. Written as DNA, the CDR3 is TGCGCCAGCAGCCAAGATCTGGACAGGGTGGCAGATACGCAGTATTTT.

V gene TRBV24-1 combines with J gene TRBJ1-5; D is ambiguous. V was clipped by 2 bases and J by 3 bases, with 10 bases between them. The germline V gene encodes CDR1 KGHDR and CDR2 SFDVKD. The CDR3 contains 15 residues. The CDR3 spells CATSDSRRVNQPQHF. In DNA, the CDR3 is TGTGCCACCAGTGATTCTCGACGGGTCAATCAGCCCCAGCATTTT.

This clone was counted only a few times. One end of the junction does not line up with germline, which may come from a read error. Distinct nucleotide sequences in the sample also encode this CDR3. The V and J genes are TRBV5-4 and TRBJ1-2; tentative D call: TRBD1 (5 bases). Per the germline V gene, CDR1 is SGHNT and CDR2 is YYREEE (reference sequence). This CDR3 contains 14 residues. This CDR3 reads CASSFRGTNYGYTF. The CDR3 DNA sequence: TGTGCCAGCAGCTTCCGGGGGACTAATTATGGCTACACCTTC.

The chain uses TRBV12-3 or TRBV12-4 and TRBJ2-6; possibly TRBD2 for D (5 bases). V gave up 2 bases and J gave up 8 bases, with 7 bases separating them. This CDR3 is built from 13 residues. CDR3 nucleotide sequence: TGTGCCAGCAGTTTATCCGGGACCAACGTCCTGACTTTC. It translates to CASSLSGTNVLTF.

This chain connects TRBV6-1 to TRBJ2-3; D unresolved. V shed 3 bases and J shed 2 bases, with 3 bases lying between them. From germline, CDR1 is MNHNS and CDR2 SASEGT. There are 12 residues in the CDR3. CDR3 nucleotides: TGTGCCAGCAGTGACAACACAGATACGCAGTATTTT. It yields the protein CASSDNTDTQYF.

This clone was found once. The rearrangement joins TRBV6-2 or TRBV6-3 to TRBJ1-2; 7 bases are shared with TRBD1. Germline V gene data show CDR1 as MNHEY and CDR2 as SVGEGT. The V segment lost 5 bases and the J segment 4 bases; nucleotides outside the gene matches: 4. The CDR3 length is 13 residues. CDR3 amino acids: CASSMDRTYGYTF. The CDR3 nucleotides read TGTGCCAGCAGTATGGACAGGACCTATGGCTACACCTTC.

This sequence joins TRBV6-6 and TRBJ2-7; TRBD1 matches 9 bases. The CDR3 is 12 residues long. Trimming at V came to 6 bases and at J to 6 bases, leaving 3 bases not matched to a gene. CDR1 is MNHNY, CDR2 SVGAGI, per germline (reference sequence). Written as DNA, the CDR3 is TGTGCCAGCAGCCGGACAGGGGTCGAGCAGTACTTC. Encoded protein: CASSRTGVEQYF.

This chain links TRBV27 with TRBJ1-5, with D perhaps matching TRBD1 (6 bases). Trimming stripped 6 bases from V and 9 bases from J, with 21 bases between. Looked up from germline, CDR1 is MNHEY and CDR2 is SMNVEV (reference sequence). CDR3 length equals 15 residues. This CDR3 is CASSPGVTGLGPQHF. CDR3 coding DNA: TGTGCCAGCAGCCCCGGAGTGACAGGATTGGGGCCCCAGCATTTT.

The chain has TRBV10-3 and TRBJ2-5, with D possibly TRBD2 on 6 matching bases. CDR1 and CDR2 from the germline V gene are ENHRY and SYGVKD. Trimming stripped 4 bases from V and 4 bases from J, with 13 bases between. This CDR3 is built from 14 residues. The CDR3 spells CAISGTTRGETQYF. DNA for the CDR3: TGTGCCATCAGTGGCACGACTAGAGGAGAGACCCAGTACTTC.

The CDR3 sequence is CASSSRLAGGQADTQYF. The CDR3 DNA follows: TGTGCCAGCAGTTCCCGGCTAGCGGGGGGGCAGGCAGATACGCAGTATTTT. This chain links TRBV28 with TRBJ2-3; TRBD2 matches 12 bases. J lost 4 bases, V lost 4 bases, and 9 bases had no gene match. Germline V gene lookup returns CDR1 MDHEN and CDR2 SYDVKM. The CDR3 spans 17 residues. Full variable domain (missing parts from reference TRBV28 and TRBJ2-3): DVKVTQSSRYLVKRTGEKVFLECVQDMDHENMFWYRQDPGLGLRLIYFSYDVKMKEKGDIPEGYSVSREKKERFSLILESASTNQTSMYLCASSSRLAGGQADTQYFGPGTRLTVL.

The CDR3 protein is CATRETGGATEAFF. The CDR3 DNA follows: TGTGCCACCAGGGAGACAGGGGGGGCAACTGAAGCTTTCTTT. This chain uses TRBV24-1 with TRBJ1-1; TRBD1 agrees at 9 bases. This CDR3 region has 14 residues. Trimming at V came to 7 bases and at J to 5 bases, leaving 7 bases not matched to a gene. Germline-derived CDR1 and CDR2 are KGHDR and SFDVKD.

This chain links TRBV5-5 with TRBJ1-4; 7 nucleotides align to TRBD1. V was clipped by 0 bases and J by 8 bases; unmatched bases: 13. Per germline, CDR1 SGHKS and CDR2 YYEKEE (reference sequence). CDR3 length equals 17 residues. CDR3 bases: TGTGCCAGCAGCTTGGCCTATAGGACAGGTCGAGAGGAAAAACTGTTTTTT. Its translation is CASSLAYRTGREEKLFF.

This clone was seen a few times. V usage is TRBV3-1 (or the pseudogene TRBV3-2) and J usage is TRBJ1-2, with 7 bases fitting TRBD1. The CDR3 spans 15 residues. J lost 3 bases, V lost 0 bases, and 4 bases had no gene match. Germline CDR1 LGHDT, CDR2 YNNKEL (reference sequence). This chain's CDR3 is CASSQEVQGDYGYTF. The CDR3 bases are TGTGCCAGCAGCCAAGAAGTCCAGGGGGACTATGGCTACACCTTC.

This clone occurred a few times. The V gene is TRBV7-9, the J gene TRBJ1-3; TRBD1 matches 7 bases. Losses at the gene ends were 5 bases for V and 2 bases for J; bases not matched to a gene: 9. The CDR3 covers 16 residues. Germline loops: CDR1 SEHNR, CDR2 FQNEAQ (reference sequence). The chain's CDR3 is CASSQSTTGTGNTIYF. The CDR3 DNA sequence: TGTGCCAGCAGCCAGTCTACGACAGGGACTGGAAACACCATATATTTT. Combining the CDR3 with reference TRBV7-9 and TRBJ1-3 gives the whole variable domain DTGVSQNPRHKITKRGQNVTFRCDPISEHNRLYWYRQTLGQGPEFLTYFQNEAQLEKSRLLSDRFSAERPKGSFSTLEIQRTEQGDSAMYLCASSQSTTGTGNTIYFGEGSWLTVV.

The chain has TRBV4-1 and TRBJ1-2, with 9 bases lining up with TRBD1. The CDR3 loop spans 16 amino acids. CDR1 MGHRA and CDR2 YSYEKL come from the germline V gene. V lost 4 bases, J lost 7 bases, and 13 bases stayed unmatched. This CDR3 is CASSPGQGPLGGGYTF. The CDR3 nucleotides read TGCGCCAGCAGCCCGGGACAGGGTCCCCTCGGGGGTGGCTACACCTTC.

This clone was detected once. The rearrangement uses TRBV28 and TRBJ2-3; possibly TRBD2 for D (5 bases). Trimming took 4 bases from V and 1 from J, leaving 15 bases between them. Per the germline V gene, CDR1 is MDHEN and CDR2 is SYDVKM. The CDR3 is 16 amino acids. This CDR3 reads CASSSYSGFGTDTQYF. The CDR3 nucleotides read TGTGCCAGCAGTTCCTACTCGGGGTTCGGCACAGATACGCAGTATTTT.

This clone was counted once. The chain uses TRBV7-9 and TRBJ1-2; a weak D match, TRBD1 (5 bases). CDR1 and CDR2 (germline): SEHNR, FQNEAQ (reference sequence). The CDR3 length is 13 residues. Trimming cost V 3 bases and J 2 bases, with 7 bases left between them. As DNA, the CDR3 is TGTGCCAGCAGCTTGGCAGGGAACTATGGCTACACCTTC. Its translation is CASSLAGNYGYTF. Variable domain in full (rest from reference TRBV7-9 and TRBJ1-2): DTGVSQNPRHKITKRGQNVTFRCDPISEHNRLYWYRQTLGQGPEFLTYFQNEAQLEKSRLLSDRFSAERPKGSFSTLEIQRTEQGDSAMYLCASSLAGNYGYTFGSGTRLTVV.

The gene calls are TRBV30 and TRBJ1-2, with TRBD1 as a possible D gene (5 bases). This CDR3 region has 17 residues. Trimming shortened V by 0 bases and J by 1 base, and 18 bases separated the two germline ends. From germline, CDR1 is GTSNPN and CDR2 SVGIG (reference sequence). The CDR3 DNA is TGTGCCTGGAGTGTTGGTACAGGTTATACCCTTAACTATGGCTACACCTTC. It is translated as CAWSVGTGYTLNYGYTF.

This rearrangement joins TRBV4-3 to TRBJ1-2, with a tentative D call TRBD1 (5 bases). Germline V gene lookup returns CDR1 LGHNA and CDR2 YSLEER. The CDR3 length is 15 residues. V was cut by 1 base and J by 0 bases, with 9 bases left in between. This chain's CDR3 is CASSQVPGPNYGYTF. The DNA of the CDR3 is TGCGCCAGCAGCCAAGTTCCAGGGCCTAACTATGGCTACACCTTC.

V gene TRBV24-1 combines with J gene TRBJ2-2; no firm D call. Looked up from germline, CDR1 is KGHDR and CDR2 is SFDVKD. The V end lost 6 bases, the J end lost 3 bases, and 7 bases lay between the germline ends. The CDR3 consists of 13 residues. The CDR3 reads CATSPRYTGELFF. CDR3 nucleotides: TGTGCCACCAGTCCTAGGTACACCGGGGAGCTGTTTTTT.

The CDR3 nucleotides read TGTGCCAGCAGCTCCAGGGTGGGGGAGACCCAGTACTTC. It specifies CASSSRVGETQYF. This chain connects TRBV7-2 to TRBJ2-5, with D possibly TRBD1 on 5 matching bases. V gave up 4 bases and J gave up 5 bases, with 11 bases separating them. CDR3 length: 13 amino acids. CDR1 and CDR2 (germline): SGHTA, FQGNSA.